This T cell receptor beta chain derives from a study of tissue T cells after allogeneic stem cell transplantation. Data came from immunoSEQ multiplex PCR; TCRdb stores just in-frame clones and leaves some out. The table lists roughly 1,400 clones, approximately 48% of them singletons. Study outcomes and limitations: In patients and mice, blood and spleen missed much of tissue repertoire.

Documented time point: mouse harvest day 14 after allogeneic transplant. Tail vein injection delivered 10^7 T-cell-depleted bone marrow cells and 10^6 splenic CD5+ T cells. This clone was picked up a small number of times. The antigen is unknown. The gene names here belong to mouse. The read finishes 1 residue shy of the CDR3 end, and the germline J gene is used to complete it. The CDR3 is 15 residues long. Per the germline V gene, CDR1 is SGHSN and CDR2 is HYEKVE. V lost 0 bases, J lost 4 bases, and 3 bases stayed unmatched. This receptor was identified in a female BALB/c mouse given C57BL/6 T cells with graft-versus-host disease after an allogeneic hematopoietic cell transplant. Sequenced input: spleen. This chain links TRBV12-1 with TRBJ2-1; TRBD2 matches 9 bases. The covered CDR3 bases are TGTGCCAGCTCTCTCTGGGGGGGCGCTTATGCTGAGCAGTTC. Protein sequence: CASSLWGGAYAEQF. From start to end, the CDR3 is CASSLWGGAYAEQFF. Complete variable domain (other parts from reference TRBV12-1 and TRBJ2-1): DSGVVQSPRHIIKEKGGRSVLTCIPISGHSNVVWYQQTLGKELKFLIQHYEKVERDKGFLPSRFSVQQFDDYHSEMNMSALELEDSAMYFCASSLWGGAYAEQFFGPGTRLTVL.